In this sample, the clone carrying this T cell receptor beta chain turned up a few times. This sample was included in a study of blood T cell repertoires in COVID-19. Study background: The samples span acute and convalescent COVID-19 from the United States, Italy and Spain. T cells, B-cell-depleted T cells, or PBMCs provided the cDNA or gDNA that served as material.

Trimming removed 5 bases from V and 4 bases from J; junction bases left unmatched: 7. The CDR3 spans 15 residues. CDR1 is SGHTA and CDR2 is FQGTGA in the germline V gene. Under the authors' procedure: Using reference gene primer amplification, nucleated cell counts were estimated. The table came from immunoSEQ multiplex PCR; TCRdb's copy has only in-frame clones and leaves some out. V and J calls and clone size are given by that table; D and trimming were obtained from the DNA. Of 190,000 or so clones in the sample, 70% to 85% were seen once. The gene calls are TRBV7-3 and TRBJ2-1; TRBD2 matches 8 bases. The sequencing input was peripheral blood. The TCR sequence derives from a human donor with acute or convalescent COVID-19. The donor label of this sample is uncertain. The CDR3 loop reads CASSLVLAVYNEQFF. The CDR3 DNA sequence: TGTGCCAGCAGCCTAGTACTAGCGGTGTACAATGAGCAGTTCTTC. The full variable domain, with the rest looked up from reference TRBV7-3 and TRBJ2-1, is GAGVSQTPSNKVTEKGKYVELRCDPISGHTALYWYRQSLGQGPEFLIYFQGTGAADDSGLPNDRFFAVRPEGSVSTLKIQRTERGDSAVYLCASSLVLAVYNEQFFGPGTRLTVL.